This record looks at one TCR beta chain sequence and its context. The table came from immunoSEQ multiplex PCR; TCRdb's copy has only in-frame clones and leaves some out. This sample has approximately 170,000 clones; around 82% occur once, and the top ten carry about 2.7%. Germline CDR1 SGHTA, CDR2 FQGNSA. The CDR3 covers 16 residues. V trimming: 5 bases; J trimming: 5 bases; junction bases outside the gene matches: 13. This sample was included in a study of blood T cell repertoires in COVID-19. The sequence was obtained from a human donor with acute or convalescent COVID-19. The donor label of this sample is uncertain. The sequenced sample was peripheral blood. The chain has TRBV7-2 and TRBJ1-2; 8 bases map to TRBD1. The CDR3, as DNA: TGTGCCAGCAGCCTCCGAGGACAGGGTTTGAGTTATGGCTACACCTTC. Amino acids: CASSLRGQGLSYGYTF.